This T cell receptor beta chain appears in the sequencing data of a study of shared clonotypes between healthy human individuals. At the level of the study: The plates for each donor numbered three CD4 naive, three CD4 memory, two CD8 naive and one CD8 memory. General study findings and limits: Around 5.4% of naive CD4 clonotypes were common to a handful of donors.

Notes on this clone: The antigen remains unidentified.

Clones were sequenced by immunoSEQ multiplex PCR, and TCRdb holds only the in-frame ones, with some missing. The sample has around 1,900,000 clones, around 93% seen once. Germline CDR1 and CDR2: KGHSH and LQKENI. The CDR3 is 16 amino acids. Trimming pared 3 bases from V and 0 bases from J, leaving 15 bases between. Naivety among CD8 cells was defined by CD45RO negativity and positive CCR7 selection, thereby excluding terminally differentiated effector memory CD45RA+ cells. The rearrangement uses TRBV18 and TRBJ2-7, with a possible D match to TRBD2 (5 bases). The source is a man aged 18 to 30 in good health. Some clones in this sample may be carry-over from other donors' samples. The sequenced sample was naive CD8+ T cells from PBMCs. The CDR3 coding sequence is TGTGCCAGCTCACCTGCGGGCAGGACCTTCTCCTACGAGCAGTACTTC. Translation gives CASSPAGRTFSYEQYF.